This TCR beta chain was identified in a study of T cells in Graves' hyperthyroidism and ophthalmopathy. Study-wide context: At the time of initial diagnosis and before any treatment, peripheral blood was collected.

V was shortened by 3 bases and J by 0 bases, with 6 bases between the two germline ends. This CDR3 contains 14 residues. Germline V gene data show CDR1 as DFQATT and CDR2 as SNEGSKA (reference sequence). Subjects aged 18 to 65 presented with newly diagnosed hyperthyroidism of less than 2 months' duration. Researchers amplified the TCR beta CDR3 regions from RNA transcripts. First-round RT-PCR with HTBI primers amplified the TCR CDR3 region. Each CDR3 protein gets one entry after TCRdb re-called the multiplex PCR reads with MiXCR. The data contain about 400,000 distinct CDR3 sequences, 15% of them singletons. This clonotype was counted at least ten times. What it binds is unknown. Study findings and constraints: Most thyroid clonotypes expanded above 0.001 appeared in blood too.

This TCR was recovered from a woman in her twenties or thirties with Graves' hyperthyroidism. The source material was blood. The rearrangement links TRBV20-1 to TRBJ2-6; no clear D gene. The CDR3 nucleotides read TGCAGTGCTAGTGCGAGCTCTGGGGCCAACGTCCTGACTTTC. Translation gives CSASASSGANVLTF.